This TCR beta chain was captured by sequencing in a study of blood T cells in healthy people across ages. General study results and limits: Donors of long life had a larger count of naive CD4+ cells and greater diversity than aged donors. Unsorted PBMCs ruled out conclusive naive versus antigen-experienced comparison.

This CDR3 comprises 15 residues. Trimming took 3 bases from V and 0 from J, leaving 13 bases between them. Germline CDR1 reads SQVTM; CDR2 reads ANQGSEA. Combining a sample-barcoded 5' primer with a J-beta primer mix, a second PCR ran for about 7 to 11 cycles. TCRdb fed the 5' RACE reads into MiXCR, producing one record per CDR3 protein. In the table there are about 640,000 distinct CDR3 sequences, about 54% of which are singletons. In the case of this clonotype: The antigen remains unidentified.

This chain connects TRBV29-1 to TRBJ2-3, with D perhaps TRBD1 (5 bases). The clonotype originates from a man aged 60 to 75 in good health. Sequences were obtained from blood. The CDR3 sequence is CSVETQGPSTDTQYF. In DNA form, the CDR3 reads TGCAGCGTTGAGACCCAGGGTCCTAGCACAGATACGCAGTATTTT.